This T cell receptor (beta chain) was sequenced during a study of cytomegalovirus exposure and HLA in healthy donors. Germline CDR1 is LNHNV and CDR2 is YYDKDF (reference sequence). Trimming shortened V by 4 bases and J by 2 bases, and 12 bases separated the two germline ends. CDR3 size: 14 residues. Method: immunoSEQ multiplex PCR; TCRdb's copy keeps in-frame clones and lacks some. This sample has about 75,000 clones; just under 85% occur once, and the top ten carry under 3.5%. The sequence was obtained from a man younger than 45 in good health and CMV-seronegative. What was sequenced was PBMCs. V and J are TRBV15 and TRBJ2-7; tentatively, D is TRBD2 (7 bases). The CDR3: CATSKGGGPYEQYF. The CDR3 DNA sequence: TGTGCCACCAGCAAGGGAGGGGGGCCCTACGAGCAGTACTTC.